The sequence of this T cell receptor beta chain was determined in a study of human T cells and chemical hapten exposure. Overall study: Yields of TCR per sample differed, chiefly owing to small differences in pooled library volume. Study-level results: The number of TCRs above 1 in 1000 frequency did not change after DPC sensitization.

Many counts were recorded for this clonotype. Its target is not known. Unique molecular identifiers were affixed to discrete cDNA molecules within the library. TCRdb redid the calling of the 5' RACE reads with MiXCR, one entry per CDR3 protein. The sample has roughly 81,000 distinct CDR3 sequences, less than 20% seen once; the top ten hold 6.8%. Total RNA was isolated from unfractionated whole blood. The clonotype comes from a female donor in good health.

The CDR3 spells CASSFAPATETQYF. The CDR3 bases are TGTGCCAGCAGCTTTGCGCCCGCAACAGAGACCCAGTACTTC. J is TRBJ2-5 and V is TRBV7-8; no reliable D call. The V gene's germline CDR1 is SGHVS and CDR2 FQNEAQ. The CDR3 totals 14 residues. Trimming pared 3 bases from V and 4 bases from J, leaving 12 bases between.